The 11 T cell receptor beta chains listed next were all sequenced from one sample in a study of tumor-infiltrating lymphocytes in primary liver carcinoma. Co-extraction of both nucleic acids (RNA and DNA) used about 18-31 mg of unsorted bulk tissue. Starting material of around 490 ng total RNA yielded TCR beta cDNA via a constant-region primer. For TCR beta, libraries were produced by three nested multiplex PCR rounds using slightly modified ARM-PCR. The opening two PCR rounds, 10 cycles each, paired TRBV1-TRBV30 forward primers with a C-beta reverse primer. TCRdb redid the calling of the multiplex PCR reads with MiXCR, one entry per CDR3 protein. The sample records approximately 100,000 distinct CDR3 sequences, 65% to 75% being singletons. Specimen: liver tumor tissue from sampling region 2. The subset: tumor region T2, inferior pole. The receptors derive from a woman in her sixties with primary liver carcinoma and hepatitis B virus infection.

This clonotype was detected ten times or more. A junction boundary mismatches the germline segment, possibly from a read error. The V call is TRBV6-6, the J call TRBJ2-7; 8 bases map to TRBD2. Looked up from germline, CDR1 is MNHNY and CDR2 is SVGAGI (reference sequence). The CDR3 loop spans 15 amino acids. DNA for the CDR3: TGTGCCAGCAGTAAACTAGCGGAGAGCTCCCACGAGCAGTACTTC. Its protein product is CASSKLAESSHEQYF.

The chain joins TRBV11-3 to TRBJ2-1; 7 bases match TRBD2. Looked up from germline, CDR1 is SGHNT and CDR2 is YENEEA. The CDR3 runs to 17 residues. Trimming removed 5 bases from V and 8 bases from J; junction bases left unmatched: 18. The CDR3 coding sequence is TGTGCCAGCAGCATAGGCCGGGGGGAGTGGGGTGTTGATGAGCAGTTCTTC. It codes for CASSIGRGEWGVDEQFF.

The CDR3 protein is CSVEGEGEQYF. In DNA form, the CDR3 reads TGCAGCGTTGAAGGAGAAGGAGAGCAGTACTTC. The J gene is TRBJ2-7, the V gene TRBV29-1; D uncertain. Trimming took 1 base from V and 7 from J, leaving 8 bases between them. The germline gives CDR1 SQVTM, CDR2 ANQGSEA. The CDR3 covers 11 residues.

The rearrangement uses TRBV5-4 and TRBJ2-5; D tentatively reads TRBD1 or TRBD2 (6 bases each). This CDR3 region has 15 residues. V was cut by 8 bases and J by 5 bases, with 22 bases left in between. From germline, CDR1 is SGHNT and CDR2 YYREEE (reference sequence). CDR3 sequence reads: CASSPGAGNGETQYF. CDR3 bases: TGTGCCAGTAGCCCGGGGGCCGGGAATGGTGAGACCCAGTACTTC.

Note on this clonotype: Being one base from a much bigger clone, this may be a read error. CDR3 sequence (DNA): TGTGTCAGCAGCTTAATGGGAGGGGCAGGGAACTATGGCTACACCTTC. Its translation: CVSSLMGGAGNYGYTF. The chain recombines TRBV7-8 with TRBJ1-2; D might be TRBD1 (5 bases). The CDR3 sequence is 16 residues long. The V gene's germline CDR1 is SGHVS and CDR2 FQNEAQ.

There are many counts of this clonotype. The chain joins TRBV29-1 to TRBJ2-3; D remains ambiguous. This CDR3 is 13 amino acids long. V gave up 5 bases and J gave up 0 bases, with 9 bases separating them. Per the germline V gene, CDR1 is SQVTM and CDR2 is ANQGSEA. DNA of the CDR3: TGCAGCGTTTCGCCCGGAAGCACAGATACGCAGTATTTT. Amino acids: CSVSPGSTDTQYF.

In this sample, this clonotype turned up once. A much more abundant neighbour one base away suggests this may be a read error. This chain connects TRBV14 to TRBJ2-7; perhaps TRBD1 as D (6 bases). V was pared by 4 bases and J by 2 bases, with 15 bases between. CDR3 length: 15 amino acids. Germline V lookup: CDR1 SGHDN, CDR2 FVKESK. CDR3 region: CASSLRRTVAYEQYF. The CDR3 DNA reads TGTGCCAGCAGCCTACGCCGGACAGTGGCCTACGAGCAGTACTTC.

A note on this clonotype: This likely comes from a read error, as the CDR3 has no conserved phenylalanine or tryptophan at its end. The J gene is TRBJ1-6, the V gene TRBV11-2; no definite D call. The CDR3 sequence is 13 residues long. Germline loops: CDR1 SGHAT, CDR2 FQNNGV. The CDR3 sequence: CASSFVTNSPLHI. For the CDR3, the DNA is TGTGCCAGCAGCTTTGTAACGAATTCGCCCCTCCACATT.

In regard to this clonotype: The junction departs from germline at one end; a sequencing error may be responsible. V gene TRBV12-3 or TRBV12-4 combines with J gene TRBJ2-1; 10 positions agree with TRBD2. There are 18 residues in the CDR3. CDR3 DNA sequence: TGTGCCAGCAGTTCGGAGCGGGAGGGCCGCCGATCCTACAATGAGCACTTCTTC. Protein sequence: CASSSEREGRRSYNEHFF.

The chain uses TRBV2 and TRBJ1-2; 7 nucleotides line up with TRBD1. Germline V gene lookup returns CDR1 SNHLY and CDR2 FYNNEI. This CDR3 has 14 amino acids. The chain's CDR3 is CDSSVLGQAYGYTF. CDR3 sequence (DNA): TGTGACAGTAGTGTGTTAGGACAGGCCTATGGCTACACCTTC.

On this clonotype itself: Compared with germline, one end of the junction differs, possibly owing to a read error. The chain combines TRBV6-6 with TRBJ2-5, with TRBD2 matching 8 bases. Germline V CDR1 and CDR2: MNHNY, SVGAGI (reference sequence). This CDR3 spans 13 amino acids. In DNA, the CDR3 is TGCGCCAGCAGTTACTCGGGGGGGCAGACCCAGTACTTC. It yields the protein CASSYSGGQTQYF.